The present T cell receptor beta chain was sequenced within a study of metastatic and nonmetastatic thyroid tumors (dated by TCRdb to the early 2020s). A note on the overall study: Repertoires from peripheral blood and from tumor or nodule tissue samples of malignant and benign thyroid patients were compared.

This clone is medium-sized (0.01 to 0.1%). Its antigen is unknown. No base qualities exist here, and no much larger clone lies one base off it. Study-wide findings and limitations: In both blood and tumor samples, TCR beta diversity was reported to be significantly higher in malignant tumors than in benign nodules.

Before undergoing thyroid surgery, none of the patients had been given any kind of treatment. Using T-cell receptor beta sequencing, the study looked back at clinical samples from patients collected from about 2011 to 2018. Preparation of the library involved PCR. The sequencer was an Illumina HiSeq 4000. High-throughput sequencing was used to profile the TCR beta-chain CDR3 region of each patient. Under the source paper's analysis protocol: CDR3 differences across clinicopathological groups were used to build a classifier for discriminating distant-metastatic papillary thyroid cancer patients. To measure repertoire diversity the researchers used the Shannon index, while the Morisita-Horn index served to gauge how similar the tumor and blood repertoires were. TCRdb itself trimmed the public reads at Q25 with fastp, ran MiXCR and retained productive beta chains. These V and J calls derive from TCRdb rather than the authors' analysis. The sample records more than 2,500 clones, about two fifths of which are singletons. The ten most abundant clones make up less than 25% of the sample.

The specimen sequenced was tumor tissue. The origin of this receptor is a female donor with papillary thyroid cancer or a benign thyroid nodule (not recorded which). Some clones in this sample may be carry-over from other donors' samples.

The bases are TGTGCCAGCAGCTTTTTGGAGTGGGGCCCTGAAGCTTTCTTT. Translation gives CASSFLEWGPEAFF. This receptor chain uses TRBV7-9 and TRBJ1-1; the D segment could be TRBD1, given 5 matching bases. CDR1 and CDR2, looked up from the germline V gene (reference sequence), are SEHNR and FQNEAQ. The CDR3, cysteine through phenylalanine, is 14 amino acids long. Only the CDR3 DNA is retained, 42 bases long and in frame from the first base. At the junction V is shortened by 3 bases and J by 6 bases, with 14 bases in between.